This T cell receptor beta chain was observed in a study of response to subunit inactivated influenza vaccine. Study-level results: Few new T cells, the authors suggested, are recruited by each seasonal influenza vaccination.

In germline, CDR1 is SQVTM, CDR2 ANQGSEA. The trim removed 8 bases at V and 2 bases at J, leaving 13 bases unmatched. The CDR3 runs 15 residues. As regards this clonotype: Its antigen is not identified.

One entry per CDR3 protein results from TCRdb running MiXCR on the RT-PCR reads. The sample lists hundreds of thousands of distinct CDR3 sequences, roughly 13% occurring once. This chain links TRBV29-1 with TRBJ2-5; TRBD2 matches 8 bases. The clonotype comes from a man between 45 and 60 years old who received an inactivated influenza vaccine. The source material was PBMCs from blood, sampled 40 to 50 days after vaccination. Here the CDR3 DNA reads TGCAGCACACGACTAAGCGGGGGAAATCAAGAGACCCAGTACTTC. The encoded protein is CSTRLSGGNQETQYF.